These 10 T cell receptor beta chains share one sample of origin, sequenced in a study of human T cells and chemical hapten exposure (dated by TCRdb to about 2021). The time point label of this sample denotes: patch test 2, 6 weeks after DPC sensitization. The sample's treatment or condition label is to be understood as: therapeutic diphenylcyclopropenone sensitization with weekly scalp DPC. Library construction relied on RACE. The instrument given in TCRdb is NextSeq 500. The public reads were run again by TCRdb, first through fastp at Q25 and then through MiXCR, and only productive beta chains were kept. A single entry per CDR3 protein holds the most common genes and DNA from its merged rows. A total of about 380,000 distinct CDR3 sequences appear in this sample, under 6.5% of them only once. The top ten constitute around 5.8% of the sample. The sample consisted of whole blood, taken in connection with sensitization to the hapten diphenylcyclopropenone (DPC). Receptor source: a woman younger than 30 with alopecia areata. Some clones in this sample may be carry-over from other donors' samples.

This rearrangement joins TRBV19 to TRBJ1-2; possibly TRBD1 for D (5 bases). From germline, CDR1 is LNHDA and CDR2 SQIVND (reference sequence). The V and J ends lost 10 bases and 4 bases respectively, with 16 bases between them. CDR3 size: 13 residues. The CDR3 DNA reads as TGTGCCACCTACGGCGGGGGGATCTATGGCTACACCTTC. This translates into CATYGGGIYGYTF.

This clonotype has just a few counts. The chain uses TRBV5-1 and TRBJ2-1; 8 nucleotides line up with TRBD2. V shed 5 bases, J shed 15 bases, and the junction held 19 bases outside the gene matches. Germline loops: CDR1 SGHRS, CDR2 YFSETQ. The CDR3 contains 15 residues. The CDR3 region has the DNA TGCGCCAGCAGTGCCTTCCTCTCGGGGGGGTTATCCTCGTTCTTC. Protein sequence: CASSAFLSGGLSSFF.

This clonotype was recorded a few times. V gene TRBV9 combines with J gene TRBJ1-2, with TRBD1 identical over 8 bases. V shed 0 bases, J shed 8 bases, and the junction held 6 bases outside the gene matches. The CDR3 has 14 residues. Germline V gene data show CDR1 as SGDLS and CDR2 as YYNGEE. In DNA form, the CDR3 reads TGTGCCAGCAGCGTAGCAGGGGGCCCAGAGGGCTACACCTTC. This encodes CASSVAGGPEGYTF.

This clonotype was seen many times. The chain uses TRBV10-3 and TRBJ1-1, with unresolved D. V was cut by 0 bases and J by 1 base, with 9 bases left in between. Germline lookup yields CDR1 ENHRY and CDR2 SYGVKD. The CDR3 has 15 residues. CDR3 residues: CAISESGGGNTEAFF. The CDR3 DNA reads TGTGCCATCAGTGAGTCGGGAGGAGGGAACACTGAAGCTTTCTTT.

In this sample, this clonotype turned up a few times. V and J are TRBV5-4 and TRBJ2-3; a possible D gene is TRBD2 (5 bases). The CDR3 is made up of 16 amino acids. Trimming took 0 bases from V and 2 from J, leaving 13 bases between them. Germline V CDR1 and CDR2: SGHNT, YYREEE (reference sequence). The CDR3 region is CASSLALVPATDTQYF. The CDR3 coding sequence is TGTGCCAGCAGCTTGGCACTAGTCCCGGCCACAGATACGCAGTATTTT.

CDR3 bases: TGTGCCAGCAGCTTAGGTGGCGCGGGGGGGCAGAGAGAGACCCAGTACTTC. As protein: CASSLGGAGGQRETQYF. This sequence joins TRBV7-2 and TRBJ2-5; 9 bases match TRBD2. J gave up 4 bases and V 1 base, and 10 bases lay outside the gene matches. CDR3 size: 17 residues. Looked up from germline, CDR1 is SGHTA and CDR2 is FQGNSA.

The chain recombines TRBV6-4 with TRBJ1-6; 9 positions agree with TRBD1. The germline V gene encodes CDR1 MRHNA and CDR2 SNTAGT. There are 15 residues in the CDR3. With V trimmed by 6 bases and J by 9 bases, 9 bases remained unmatched. The CDR3 sequence is CASSWDRVGTSPLHF. The CDR3 DNA sequence: TGTGCCAGCAGCTGGGACAGGGTGGGGACTTCACCCCTCCACTTT.

This clonotype was seen repeatedly, ten times or more. The genes are TRBV20-1 and TRBJ1-2; a weak D match, TRBD1 (5 bases). CDR1 and CDR2 from the germline V gene are DFQATT and SNEGSKA (reference sequence). The V end lost 5 bases, the J end lost 8 bases, and 18 bases lay between the germline ends. The CDR3 contains 13 residues. CDR3 amino acids: CSAFGTSRTGYTF. The CDR3, as DNA: TGCAGTGCTTTTGGGACTTCCAGGACGGGCTACACCTTC.

This clonotype was seen many times. The chain couples TRBV6-5 to TRBJ2-7; tentatively, D is TRBD1 (8 bases). The CDR3 is 15 residues long. V was pared by 6 bases and J by 4 bases, with 19 bases between. Per germline, CDR1 MNHEY and CDR2 SVGAGI. The CDR3 nucleotides are TGTGCCAGCAGGCTGAGCGGGACAGGCCCATACGAGCAGTACTTC. It encodes CASRLSGTGPYEQYF.

The chain has TRBV2 and TRBJ2-3; 8 nucleotides line up with TRBD1. The CDR3 loop spans 16 amino acids. Trimming took 5 bases from V and 4 from J; bases not matched to a gene: 11. The V gene's germline CDR1 is SNHLY and CDR2 FYNNEI. The CDR3 here is CASSPPPGGKADTQYF. The CDR3 DNA reads TGTGCCAGCAGTCCCCCTCCAGGGGGCAAAGCAGATACGCAGTATTTT.